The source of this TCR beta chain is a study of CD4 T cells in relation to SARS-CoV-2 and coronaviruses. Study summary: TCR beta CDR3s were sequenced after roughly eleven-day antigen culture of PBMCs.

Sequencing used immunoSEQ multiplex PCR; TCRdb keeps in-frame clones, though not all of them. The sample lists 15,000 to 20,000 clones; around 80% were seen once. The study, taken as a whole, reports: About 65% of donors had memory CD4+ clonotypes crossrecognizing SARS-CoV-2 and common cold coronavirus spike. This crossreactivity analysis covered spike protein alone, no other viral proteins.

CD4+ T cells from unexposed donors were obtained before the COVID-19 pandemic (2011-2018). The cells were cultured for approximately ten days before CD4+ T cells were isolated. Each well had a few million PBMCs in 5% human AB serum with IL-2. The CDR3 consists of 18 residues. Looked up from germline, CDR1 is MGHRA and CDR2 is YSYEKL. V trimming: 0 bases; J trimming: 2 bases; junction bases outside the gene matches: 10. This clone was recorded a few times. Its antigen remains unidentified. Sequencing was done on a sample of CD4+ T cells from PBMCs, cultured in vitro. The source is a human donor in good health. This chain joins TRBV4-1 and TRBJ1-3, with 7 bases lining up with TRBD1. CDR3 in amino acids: CASSQEAMAGGTGNTIYF. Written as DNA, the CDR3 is TGCGCCAGCAGCCAAGAAGCGATGGCAGGGGGAACTGGAAACACCATATATTTT.